This TCR beta chain was identified during a study of regulatory T cells. Study findings and constraints: In CD3G-deficient patients, conventional CD4+ T cells were enriched for hydrophobic CDR3 residues at positions 6 and 7.

Primers: 52 TRBV forward and 13 TRBJ reverse. The protocol was immunoSEQ multiplex PCR, while the TCRdb copy is restricted to in-frame clones and leaves out a portion. In the table there are 20,000 to 25,000 clones, about 88% of which are singletons. Autoimmunity was present in every CD3G-deficient patient, worse in two. Sorting split CD4+ cells into CD25-high CD127-low Tregs and CD25-low CD127-high conventional T cells. The CDR3 runs to 17 residues. With 6 bases clipped from V and 4 bases from J, the junction kept 10 bases outside the gene matches. Germline-derived CDR1 and CDR2 are MDHEN and SYDVKM. Notes on this clone: Its antigen is currently unknown.

The sequenced material came from conventional CD4+ T cells sorted from blood. This clonotype was obtained from a child aged 10-17 years with CD3G deficiency. The genes are TRBV28 and TRBJ2-7; TRBD2 matches at 15 bases. CDR3 amino acids: CASRAHPGLAGGYEQYF. In DNA, the CDR3 is TGTGCCAGCAGGGCTCACCCGGGACTAGCGGGAGGATACGAGCAGTACTTC.